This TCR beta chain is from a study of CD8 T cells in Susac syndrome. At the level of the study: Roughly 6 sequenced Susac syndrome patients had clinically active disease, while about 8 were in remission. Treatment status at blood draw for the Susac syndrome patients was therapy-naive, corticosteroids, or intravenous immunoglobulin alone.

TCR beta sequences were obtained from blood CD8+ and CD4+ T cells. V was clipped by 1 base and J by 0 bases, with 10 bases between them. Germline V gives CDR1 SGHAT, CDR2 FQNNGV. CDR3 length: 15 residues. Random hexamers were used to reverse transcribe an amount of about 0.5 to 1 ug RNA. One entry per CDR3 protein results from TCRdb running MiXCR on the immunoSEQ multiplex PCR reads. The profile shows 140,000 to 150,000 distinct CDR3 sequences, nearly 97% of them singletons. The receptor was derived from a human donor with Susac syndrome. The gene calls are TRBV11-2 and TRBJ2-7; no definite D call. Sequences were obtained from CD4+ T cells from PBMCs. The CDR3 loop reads CASSLVAHSSYEQYF. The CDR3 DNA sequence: TGTGCCAGCAGCTTAGTAGCTCATTCCTCCTACGAGCAGTACTTC.